This paragraph reports one TCR beta chain. The antigen is unknown. The CDR3 consists of 13 residues. CDR1 is SNHLY, CDR2 FYNNEI, per germline. The V gene lost 6 bases and the J gene lost 4 bases, with 10 bases spanning the gap. Sequencing used immunoSEQ multiplex PCR; TCRdb keeps in-frame clones, though not all of them. The profile shows about 27,000 clones, 60% to 75% of them singletons. The sample comes from a study of T cell clonotyping in hematopoietic cell transplantation. Study-level information: Recipients' pretransplant samples followed cytoreduction.

General study points: CD4 and CD8 repertoire contributions could not be separated without sorting. Pathologically expanded recipient clonotypes increased progressively from day 30 to day 180 as diversity fell.

Time point indicated: recipient sample about 28 days before transplant, after cytoreduction. Recipients were bled about 28 days pretransplant and at posttransplant days 30, 100, 180. The sequence came from a man aged 45-65 years with myelodysplastic syndrome. Some clones in this sample may be carry-over from other donors' samples. Sequencing was performed on peripheral blood mononuclear cells, taken before stem cell transplant. This chain links TRBV2 with TRBJ1-5; D gene unclear. CDR3 coding DNA: TGTGCCAGCAGGAGGGAATCTAATCAGCCCCAGCATTTT. Amino acid sequence: CASRRESNQPQHF.